Below, 30 T cell receptor beta chains from the same sample are listed, as sequenced in a study of OX40 agonist ivuxolimab in advanced cancers. Method: immunoSEQ multiplex PCR; TCRdb's copy keeps in-frame clones and lacks some. There are some 64,000 clones in the sample; approximately 90% occur only once, and 2.8% lies in the top ten. Sample: CD4+ or CD8+ T cells sorted from blood, taken in a trial of the OX40 agonist ivuxolimab. Receptors originate from an adult with an advanced solid tumor such as melanoma, head and neck, liver or kidney cancer.

The V call is TRBV7-8, the J call TRBJ1-4, with TRBD1 identical over 10 bases. This CDR3 is 16 amino acids long. Germline CDR1 and CDR2: SGHVS and FQNEAQ. Trimming took 4 bases from V and 3 from J; bases not matched to a gene: 5. This chain's CDR3 is CASSSDRGRPNEKLFF. CDR3 bases: TGTGCCAGCAGCTCCGACAGGGGGCGTCCTAATGAAAAACTGTTTTTT. Full variable domain (missing parts from reference TRBV7-8 and TRBJ1-4): GAGVSQSPRYKVAKRGQDVALRCDPISGHVSLFWYQQALGQGPEFLTYFQNEAQLDKSGLPSDRFFAERPEGSVSTLKIQRTQQEDSAVYLCASSSDRGRPNEKLFFGSGTQLSVL.

This sequence joins TRBV4-3 and TRBJ1-5; TRBD1 might be the D (5 bases). V lost 0 bases to trimming and J lost 4 bases, with 10 bases between them. Germline V lookup: CDR1 LGHNA, CDR2 YSLEER. The CDR3 extends over 15 amino acids. The CDR3 DNA is TGCGCCAGCAGCCAAGATTTGACAGCGAATCAGCCCCAGCATTTT. Translated, it gives CASSQDLTANQPQHF.

The chain carries TRBV2 and TRBJ1-2, with TRBD1 matching 7 bases. With 3 bases clipped from V and 12 bases from J, the junction kept 16 bases outside the gene matches. The CDR3 is made up of 15 amino acids. The V gene's germline CDR1 is SNHLY and CDR2 FYNNEI. Written as DNA, the CDR3 is TGTGCCAGCAGTGATCGGTTTCAGGGGGGCGCGATGAACACCTTC. Its translation: CASSDRFQGGAMNTF.

The chain couples TRBV6-5 to TRBJ1-5, with D perhaps TRBD1 (5 bases). CDR3 length equals 13 residues. Trimming left V 6 bases short and J 9 bases short, with 15 bases between. CDR1 MNHEY and CDR2 SVGAGI come from the germline V gene. The CDR3 sequence: CASRQELLGPQHF. The CDR3 nucleotides read TGTGCCAGCAGACAGGAATTGCTAGGGCCCCAGCATTTT.

The V call is TRBV28, the J call TRBJ2-7, with D perhaps matching TRBD1 or TRBD2 (5 bases each). This CDR3 region has 13 residues. Germline-derived CDR1 and CDR2 are MDHEN and SYDVKM. Trimming left V 3 bases short and J 2 bases short, with 8 bases between. The CDR3 nucleotides read TGTGCCAGCAGTTTCCAGGGACCCTACGAGCAGTACTTC. Translation gives CASSFQGPYEQYF.

This clone showed up just once. The rearrangement links TRBV7-2 to TRBJ1-3; D uncertain. The CDR3 extends over 13 amino acids. CDR1 is SGHTA and CDR2 is FQGNSA in the germline V gene. Trimming cost V 6 bases and J 0 bases, with 6 bases left between them. Written as DNA, the CDR3 is TGTGCCAGCAGGACCAGCTCTGGAAACACCATATATTTT. It yields the protein CASRTSSGNTIYF.

The chain couples TRBV19 to TRBJ2-1, with a weak D call TRBD1 (6 bases). The CDR3 length is 13 residues. The germline V and J ends were trimmed by 3 bases and 5 bases, with 8 bases remaining between them. Looked up from germline, CDR1 is LNHDA and CDR2 is SQIVND (reference sequence). CDR3 nucleotide sequence: TGTGCCAGTAGTATGGGGGCCCACAATGAGCAGTTCTTC. Translated, it gives CASSMGAHNEQFF. Full variable domain (remainder filled in from reference TRBV19 and TRBJ2-1): DGGITQSPKYLFRKEGQNVTLSCEQNLNHDAMYWYRQDPGQGLRLIYYSQIVNDFQKGDIAEGYSVSREKKESFPLTVTSAQKNPTAFYLCASSMGAHNEQFFGPGTRLTVL.

The rearrangement links TRBV7-2 to TRBJ1-1; unclear D gene. The CDR3 runs 14 residues. V shed 0 bases and J shed 0 bases, with 5 bases lying between them. Germline CDR1 and CDR2: SGHTA and FQGNSA. This chain's CDR3 is CASSLAGVNTEAFF. The CDR3 DNA follows: TGTGCCAGCAGCTTAGCCGGGGTGAACACTGAAGCTTTCTTT. The variable domain in full, with the rest retrieved from reference TRBV7-2 and TRBJ1-1, is GAGVSQSPSNKVTEKGKDVELRCDPISGHTALYWYRQSLGQGLEFLIYFQGNSAPDKSGLPSDRFSAERTGGSVSTLTIQRTQQEDSAVYLCASSLAGVNTEAFFGQGTRLTVV.

The chain uses TRBV7-2 and TRBJ2-7, with D perhaps assigned TRBD1 or TRBD2 (5 bases each). Germline CDR1 SGHTA, CDR2 FQGNSA. V was shortened by 2 bases and J by 6 bases, with 14 bases between the two germline ends. The length of the CDR3 is 14 residues. Here the CDR3 reads CASSLTDGAFEQYF. The CDR3 nucleotides read TGTGCCAGCAGCTTAACGGACGGGGCTTTCGAGCAGTACTTC. Full variable domain (missing parts from reference TRBV7-2 and TRBJ2-7): GAGVSQSPSNKVTEKGKDVELRCDPISGHTALYWYRQSLGQGLEFLIYFQGNSAPDKSGLPSDRFSAERTGGSVSTLTIQRTQQEDSAVYLCASSLTDGAFEQYFGPGTRLTVT.

The chain uses TRBV7-8 and TRBJ2-5; D may be TRBD1 or TRBD2 (5 bases each). The germline gives CDR1 SGHVS, CDR2 FQNEAQ. V was clipped by 10 bases and J by 1 base, with 13 bases between them. CDR3 size: 13 residues. Here the CDR3 reads CATSRGPQETQYF. The CDR3 coding sequence is TGTGCCACGTCCCGGGGCCCCCAAGAGACCCAGTACTTC.

The rearrangement joins TRBV7-2 to TRBJ2-3; TRBD1 matches 7 bases. The CDR3 contains 15 residues. Germline assignment: CDR1 SGHTA and CDR2 FQGNSA. V was clipped by 5 bases and J by 1 base; unmatched bases: 6. The CDR3 protein is CASSIRDRGTDTQYF. CDR3 bases: TGTGCCAGCAGCATCCGGGACAGAGGCACAGATACGCAGTATTTT. Drawing the rest from reference TRBV7-2 and TRBJ2-3, the complete variable domain is GAGVSQSPSNKVTEKGKDVELRCDPISGHTALYWYRQSLGQGLEFLIYFQGNSAPDKSGLPSDRFSAERTGGSVSTLTIQRTQQEDSAVYLCASSIRDRGTDTQYFGPGTRLTVL.

V gene TRBV4-3 combines with J gene TRBJ1-1, with 10 positions matching TRBD1. The CDR3 has 15 residues. The germline CDR1 and CDR2 sequences are LGHNA and YSLEER. With V trimmed by 3 bases and J by 9 bases, 10 bases remained unmatched. In nucleotides, the CDR3 is TGCGCCAGCAGCCAGGAGTATGACGACAGGGGGCAAGCTTTCTTT. As protein: CASSQEYDDRGQAFF.

In nucleotides, the CDR3 is TGTGCCACCAGCAGTCAGGTGGGGCCGAGCCTTAACTATGGCTACACCTTC. Its translation: CATSSQVGPSLNYGYTF. This rearrangement joins TRBV15 to TRBJ1-2, with D perhaps matching TRBD1 (5 bases). V was shortened by 3 bases and J by 1 base, with 18 bases between the two germline ends. The germline gives CDR1 LNHNV, CDR2 YYDKDF (reference sequence). This CDR3 is 17 amino acids long.

The V gene is TRBV5-1, the J gene TRBJ2-1; D unclear. The CDR3 loop spans 13 amino acids. Germline-derived CDR1 and CDR2 are SGHRS and YFSETQ. V was cut by 4 bases and J by 4 bases, with 9 bases left in between. As DNA, the CDR3 is TGCGCCAGCAGCACGGACCCATACAATGAGCAGTTCTTC. It specifies CASSTDPYNEQFF.

As regards this clone: Distinct nucleotide sequences in the sample also encode this CDR3. The chain combines TRBV6-5 with TRBJ2-7; TRBD2 is a possible D gene (5 bases). V lost 4 bases, J lost 2 bases, and 15 bases lay in between. The CDR3 is 15 amino acids. CDR1 and CDR2 from the germline V gene are MNHEY and SVGAGI. This CDR3 reads CASSSGFDGTYEQYF. For the CDR3, the DNA is TGTGCCAGCAGTTCGGGATTCGACGGGACCTACGAGCAGTACTTC.

The chain links TRBV21-1 to TRBJ2-3; the table names TRBD1, a call not compared with the DNA. TRBV21-1 constitutes a pseudogene. This CDR3 comprises 18 residues. CDR3 amino acids: CASSRFGGTGPFTDTQYF. CDR3 DNA sequence: TGTGCCAGCAGCAGGTTCGGTGGGACAGGGCCTTTCACAGATACGCAGTATTTT.

This chain joins TRBV6-5 and TRBJ2-7, with D possibly called TRBD1 or TRBD2 (5 bases each). This CDR3 contains 13 residues. Trimming took off 4 bases at V and 3 bases at J, with 10 bases between the two ends. In germline, CDR1 is MNHEY, CDR2 SVGAGI. This CDR3 is CASSWDGNYEQYF. CDR3 DNA: TGTGCCAGCAGTTGGGACGGAAACTACGAGCAGTACTTC.

Here the CDR3 reads CSASGGDRGRFRDGYTF. For the CDR3, the DNA is TGCAGCGCCTCCGGTGGGGACAGGGGACGGTTTCGGGATGGCTACACCTTC. The V call is TRBV29-1, the J call TRBJ1-2; TRBD1 matches at 10 bases. The CDR3 has 17 residues. With 7 bases clipped from V and 6 bases from J, the junction kept 20 bases outside the gene matches. The germline V gene encodes CDR1 SQVTM and CDR2 ANQGSEA.

The CDR3 nucleotides are TGTGCCAGCAGCAGACTAGGGCGCTATAATACCCAGTACTTC. Encoded protein: CASSRLGRYNTQYF. The gene calls are TRBV11-2 and TRBJ2-5; tentative D call: TRBD2 (6 bases). With 5 bases removed from V and 8 bases from J, the gap between germline ends came to 18 bases. From germline, CDR1 is SGHAT and CDR2 FQNNGV. This CDR3 region has 14 residues.

The chain is built from TRBV10-3 and TRBJ2-2; the D is unclear. The CDR3 has 13 residues. The V gene's germline CDR1 is ENHRY and CDR2 SYGVKD. Trimming took 6 bases from V and 6 from J, leaving 11 bases between them. DNA of the CDR3: TGTGCCATCAGCGAAATAGAGGCCGGGGAGCTGTTTTTT. This encodes CAISEIEAGELFF.

V and J are TRBV7-8 and TRBJ2-7; D is undetermined. The CDR3 totals 13 residues. From germline, CDR1 is SGHVS and CDR2 FQNEAQ. Deletions cut 5 bases from V and 1 base from J, with 9 bases between. The CDR3 nucleotides read TGTGCCAGCAGCCACGGGCCATCCTACGAGCAGTACTTC. Translation gives CASSHGPSYEQYF.

The chain is built from TRBV7-9 and TRBJ1-2; 7 positions match TRBD1. In germline, CDR1 is SEHNR, CDR2 FQNEAQ (reference sequence). CDR3 size: 15 residues. V lost 2 bases to trimming and J lost 2 bases; unmatched junction nucleotides: 5. The CDR3 is CASSLMAGGNYGYTF. For the CDR3, the DNA is TGTGCCAGCAGCTTAATGGCAGGGGGAAACTATGGCTACACCTTC.

This chain connects TRBV9 to TRBJ2-5, with 8 positions matching TRBD1. V gave up 3 bases and J gave up 5 bases; unmatched junction bases: 6. Germline loops: CDR1 SGDLS, CDR2 YYNGEE. The CDR3 contains 14 residues. This CDR3 is CASSARTGLETQYF. The CDR3 DNA reads as TGTGCCAGCAGCGCCCGGACAGGGTTGGAGACCCAGTACTTC.

The genes are TRBV30 and TRBJ1-1; D not resolved. The ends were cut back, 4 bases at V and 6 bases at J, with 18 bases in the middle. The CDR3 totals 14 residues. The germline V gene encodes CDR1 GTSNPN and CDR2 SVGIG (reference sequence). In nucleotides, the CDR3 is TGTGCCTGGATCCCGGTGGGGTTTGGGGCTGAAGCTTTCTTT. Translation gives CAWIPVGFGAEAFF.

The rearrangement links TRBV5-4 to TRBJ2-7; TRBD2 matches at 9 bases. This CDR3 contains 14 residues. From germline, CDR1 is SGHNT and CDR2 YYREEE (reference sequence). After removal of 0 bases from V and 3 bases from J, the junction contained 1 base not matched to a gene. The CDR3 here is CASSLGSGSYEQYF. CDR3 nucleotide sequence: TGTGCCAGCAGCTTGGGTAGCGGGAGCTACGAGCAGTACTTC.

This sequence joins TRBV5-4 and TRBJ1-2; 7 bases line up with TRBD1. The CDR3 has 15 amino acids. The J segment lost 2 bases and the V segment lost 0 bases, leaving 4 bases of the junction unmatched. Germline assignment: CDR1 SGHNT and CDR2 YYREEE (reference sequence). CDR3 in DNA: TGTGCCAGCAGCTTGGGGACAGGAGTAAACTATGGCTACACCTTC. Its translation is CASSLGTGVNYGYTF.

This chain links TRBV30 with TRBJ2-7, with D unresolved. V lost 0 bases to trimming and J lost 6 bases, with 12 bases between them. The CDR3 is 13 residues long. CDR1 and CDR2 from the germline V gene are GTSNPN and SVGIG (reference sequence). CDR3: CAWSVQIISEQYF. For the CDR3, the DNA is TGTGCCTGGAGTGTACAAATAATCTCCGAGCAGTACTTC.

Notes on this clone: A read error may produce the germline difference seen at one junction end. V usage is TRBV5-1 and J usage is TRBJ1-4; D uncertain. Looked up from germline, CDR1 is SGHRS and CDR2 is YFSETQ. The CDR3 totals 13 residues. As DNA, the CDR3 is TGCGCTAGCAGGAGAAGGGAAAATGAAAAACTGTTTTTT. Its protein is CASRRRENEKLFF.

The chain employs TRBV6-4 and TRBJ1-5, with a weak D call TRBD1 (5 bases). V was trimmed by 6 bases and J by 5 bases, leaving 8 bases between them. Germline V gives CDR1 MRHNA, CDR2 SNTAGT. The CDR3 is 12 residues long. CDR3 region: CASSLTDQPQHF. The DNA for the CDR3 is TGTGCCAGCAGCTTGACAGATCAGCCCCAGCATTTT.

This clone turned up a few times. The chain couples TRBV4-2 to TRBJ2-7, with TRBD2 matching over 7 bases. Germline CDR1 LGHNA, CDR2 YNFKEQ. Trimming at V came to 4 bases and at J to 2 bases, leaving 5 bases not matched to a gene. The CDR3 is 14 residues long. The CDR3 DNA is TGTGCCAGCAGCCCCGCTAGCGGACCCTACGAGCAGTACTTC. Encoded protein: CASSPASGPYEQYF.